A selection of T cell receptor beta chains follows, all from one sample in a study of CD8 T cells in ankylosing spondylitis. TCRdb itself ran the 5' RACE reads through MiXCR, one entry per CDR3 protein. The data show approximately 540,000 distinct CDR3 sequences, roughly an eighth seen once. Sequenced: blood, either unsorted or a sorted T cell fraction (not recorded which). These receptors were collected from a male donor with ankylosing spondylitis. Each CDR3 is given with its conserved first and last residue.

CDR3: CASSLQDLNTEAFF
V: TRBV5-6
J: TRBJ1-1

CDR3: CASSLEVAGGPYNEQFF
V: TRBV12-3/TRBV12-4
J: TRBJ2-1

CDR3: CATSQGIVETQYF
V: TRBV12-3/TRBV12-4
J: TRBJ2-5

CDR3: CASSYMGQGVGRLFF
V: TRBV7-2
J: TRBJ1-4

CDR3: CASSSGQGARETQYF
V: TRBV5-1
J: TRBJ2-5

CDR3: CASSRRTGAHEQYF
V: TRBV5-8
J: TRBJ2-7

CDR3: CASTLAGNDETQYF
V: TRBV3-1
J: TRBJ2-5

CDR3: CASSLARKSTDTQYF
V: TRBV7-8
J: TRBJ2-3

CDR3: CASSQVLNTDTQYF
V: TRBV3-1
J: TRBJ2-3

CDR3: CASSKSHGGSGELFF
V: TRBV25-1
J: TRBJ2-2